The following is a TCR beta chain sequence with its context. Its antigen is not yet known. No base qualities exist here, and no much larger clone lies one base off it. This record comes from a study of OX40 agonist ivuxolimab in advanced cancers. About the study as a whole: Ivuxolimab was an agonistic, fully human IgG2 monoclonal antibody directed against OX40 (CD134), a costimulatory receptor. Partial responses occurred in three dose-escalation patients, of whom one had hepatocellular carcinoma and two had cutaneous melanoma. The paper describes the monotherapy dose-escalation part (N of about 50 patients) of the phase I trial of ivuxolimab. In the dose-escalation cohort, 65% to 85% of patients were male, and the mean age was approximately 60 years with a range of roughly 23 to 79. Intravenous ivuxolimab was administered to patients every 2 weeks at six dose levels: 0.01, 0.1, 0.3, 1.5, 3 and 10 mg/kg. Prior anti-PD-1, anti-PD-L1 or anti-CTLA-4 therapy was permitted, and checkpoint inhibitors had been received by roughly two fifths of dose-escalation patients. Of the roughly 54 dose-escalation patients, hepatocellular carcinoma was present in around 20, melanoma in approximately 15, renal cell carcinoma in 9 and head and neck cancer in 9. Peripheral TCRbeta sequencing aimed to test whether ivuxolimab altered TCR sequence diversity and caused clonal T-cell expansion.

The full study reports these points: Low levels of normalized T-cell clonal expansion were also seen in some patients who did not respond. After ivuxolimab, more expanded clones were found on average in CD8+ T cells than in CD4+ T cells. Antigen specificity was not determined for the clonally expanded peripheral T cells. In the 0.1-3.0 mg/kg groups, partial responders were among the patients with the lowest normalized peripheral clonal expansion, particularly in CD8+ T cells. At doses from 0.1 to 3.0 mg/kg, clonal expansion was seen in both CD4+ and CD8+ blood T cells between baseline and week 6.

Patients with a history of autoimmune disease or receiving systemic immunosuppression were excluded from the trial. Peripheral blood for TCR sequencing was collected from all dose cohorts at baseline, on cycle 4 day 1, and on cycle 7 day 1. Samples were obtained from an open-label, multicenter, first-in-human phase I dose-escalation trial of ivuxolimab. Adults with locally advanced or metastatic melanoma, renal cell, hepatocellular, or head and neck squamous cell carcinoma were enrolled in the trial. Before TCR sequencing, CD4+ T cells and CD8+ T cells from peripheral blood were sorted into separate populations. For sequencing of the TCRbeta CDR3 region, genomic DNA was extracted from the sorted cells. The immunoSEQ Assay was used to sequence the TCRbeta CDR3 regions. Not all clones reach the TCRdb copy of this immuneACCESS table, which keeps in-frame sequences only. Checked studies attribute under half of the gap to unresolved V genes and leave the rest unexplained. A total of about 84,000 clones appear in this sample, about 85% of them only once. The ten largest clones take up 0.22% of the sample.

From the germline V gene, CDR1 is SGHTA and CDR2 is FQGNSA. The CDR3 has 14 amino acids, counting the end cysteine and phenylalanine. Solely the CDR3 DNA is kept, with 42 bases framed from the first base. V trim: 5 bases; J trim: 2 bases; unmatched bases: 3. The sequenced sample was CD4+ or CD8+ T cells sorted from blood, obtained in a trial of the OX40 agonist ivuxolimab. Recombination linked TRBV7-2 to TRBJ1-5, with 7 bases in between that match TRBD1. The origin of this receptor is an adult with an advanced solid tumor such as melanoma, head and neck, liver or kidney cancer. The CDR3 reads CASSITGGNQPQHF. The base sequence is TGTGCCAGCAGCATAACAGGGGGCAATCAGCCCCAGCATTTT. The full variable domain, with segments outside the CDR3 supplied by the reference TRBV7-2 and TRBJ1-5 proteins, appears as GAGVSQSPSNKVTEKGKDVELRCDPISGHTALYWYRQSLGQGLEFLIYFQGNSAPDKSGLPSDRFSAERTGGSVSTLTIQRTQQEDSAVYLCASSITGGNQPQHFGDGTRLSIL.